The present TCR beta chain was sequenced within a study of shared clonotypes between healthy human individuals. V was clipped by 4 bases and J by 8 bases; unmatched bases: 16. The CDR3 covers 17 residues. Germline CDR1 and CDR2: MGHRA and YSYEKL. Notes on this clone: Its target is not known.

The study ran the assay at deep level. Clones were sequenced by immunoSEQ multiplex PCR, and TCRdb holds only the in-frame ones, with some missing. The sample consists of roughly 320,000 clones, roughly 84% of them appearing once. Study results and limitations: The sole specimen, blood, was sampled, and tissue repertoires likely differ. As a rule, naive subsets had a larger estimated richness than memory subsets.

This clonotype originated in a young man in good health. The chain has TRBV4-1 and TRBJ2-1, with 8 bases lining up with TRBD2. Sequenced sample: memory CD8+ T cells sorted from blood. Specified subset: CD45RO+ cells pooled with CCR7-negative TemRA cells. CDR3 DNA sequence: TGCGCCAGCAGCCTCACGTGGGGGGGACTAGTAGGCGATGAGCAGTTCTTC. Its protein product is CASSLTWGGLVGDEQFF.